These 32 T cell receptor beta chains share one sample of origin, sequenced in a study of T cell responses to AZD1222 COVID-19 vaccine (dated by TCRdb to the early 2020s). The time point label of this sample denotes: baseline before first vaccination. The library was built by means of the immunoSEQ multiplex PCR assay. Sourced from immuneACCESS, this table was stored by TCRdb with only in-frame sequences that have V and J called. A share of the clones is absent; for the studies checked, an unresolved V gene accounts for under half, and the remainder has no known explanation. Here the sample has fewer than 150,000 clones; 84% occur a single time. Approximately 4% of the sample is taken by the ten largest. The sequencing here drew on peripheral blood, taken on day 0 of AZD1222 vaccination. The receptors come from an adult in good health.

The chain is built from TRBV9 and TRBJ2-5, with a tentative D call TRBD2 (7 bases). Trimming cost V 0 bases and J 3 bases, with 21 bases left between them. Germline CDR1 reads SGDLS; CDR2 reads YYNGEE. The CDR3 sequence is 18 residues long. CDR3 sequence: CASSVDPTPRGGEETQYF. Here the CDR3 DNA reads TGTGCCAGCAGCGTAGATCCGACCCCGAGAGGGGGGGAAGAGACCCAGTACTTC.

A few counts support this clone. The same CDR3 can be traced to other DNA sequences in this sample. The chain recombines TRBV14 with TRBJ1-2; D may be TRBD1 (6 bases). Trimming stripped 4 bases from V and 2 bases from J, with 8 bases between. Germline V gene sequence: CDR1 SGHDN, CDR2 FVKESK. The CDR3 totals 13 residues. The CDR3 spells CASSRDRNYGYTF. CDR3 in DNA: TGTGCCAGCAGCCGCGACAGGAACTATGGCTACACCTTC.

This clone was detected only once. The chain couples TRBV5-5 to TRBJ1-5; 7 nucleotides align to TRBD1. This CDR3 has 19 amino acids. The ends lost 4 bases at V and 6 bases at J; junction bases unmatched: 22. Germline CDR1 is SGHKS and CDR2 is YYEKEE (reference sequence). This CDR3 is CASSPGKGTGVSWSQPQHF. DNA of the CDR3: TGTGCCAGCAGCCCCGGAAAGGGTACAGGGGTGTCTTGGTCTCAGCCCCAGCATTTT.

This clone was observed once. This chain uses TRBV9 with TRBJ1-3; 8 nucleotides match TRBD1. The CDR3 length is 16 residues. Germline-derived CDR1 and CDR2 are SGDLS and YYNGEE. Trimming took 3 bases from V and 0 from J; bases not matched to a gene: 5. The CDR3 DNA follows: TGTGCCAGCAGCGCGCAGGGGGCTAACTCTGGAAACACCATATATTTT. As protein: CASSAQGANSGNTIYF.

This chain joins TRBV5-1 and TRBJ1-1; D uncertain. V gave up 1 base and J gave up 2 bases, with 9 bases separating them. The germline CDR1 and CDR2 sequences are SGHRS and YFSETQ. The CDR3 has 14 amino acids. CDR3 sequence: CASSLRSENTEAFF. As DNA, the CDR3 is TGCGCCAGCAGCTTGCGGTCAGAAAACACTGAAGCTTTCTTT.

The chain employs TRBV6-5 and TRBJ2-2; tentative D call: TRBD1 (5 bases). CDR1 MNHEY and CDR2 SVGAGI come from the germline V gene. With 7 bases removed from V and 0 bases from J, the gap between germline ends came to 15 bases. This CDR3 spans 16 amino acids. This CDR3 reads CASTSSRAANTGELFF. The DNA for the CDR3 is TGTGCCAGCACTTCCTCCAGGGCCGCGAACACCGGGGAGCTGTTTTTT.

CDR3: CASSYSSSNTGELFF. As DNA, the CDR3 is TGTGCCAGCAGTTACTCGTCGTCGAACACCGGGGAGCTGTTTTTT. The V gene is TRBV6-5, the J gene TRBJ2-2; D is uncertain. This CDR3 has 15 amino acids. V was cut by 0 bases and J by 0 bases, with 5 bases left in between. Per germline, CDR1 MNHEY and CDR2 SVGAGI.

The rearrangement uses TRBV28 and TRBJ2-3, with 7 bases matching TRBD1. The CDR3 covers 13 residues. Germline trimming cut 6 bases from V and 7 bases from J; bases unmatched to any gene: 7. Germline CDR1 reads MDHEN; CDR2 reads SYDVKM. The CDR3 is CASRRTGAHTQYF. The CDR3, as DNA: TGTGCCAGCAGAAGGACAGGCGCCCATACGCAGTATTTT.

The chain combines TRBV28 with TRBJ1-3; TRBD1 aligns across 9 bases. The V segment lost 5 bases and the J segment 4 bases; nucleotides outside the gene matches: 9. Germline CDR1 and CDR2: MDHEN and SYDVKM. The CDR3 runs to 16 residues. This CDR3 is CASSPPGQGPGNTIYF. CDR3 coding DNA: TGTGCCAGCAGTCCCCCGGGACAGGGCCCCGGAAACACCATATATTTT.

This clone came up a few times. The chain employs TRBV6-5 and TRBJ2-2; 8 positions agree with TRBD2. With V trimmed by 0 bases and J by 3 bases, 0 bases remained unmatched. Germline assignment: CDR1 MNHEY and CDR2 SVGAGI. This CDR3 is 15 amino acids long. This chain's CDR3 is CASSYSRGDTGELFF. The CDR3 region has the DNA TGTGCCAGCAGTTACTCGCGGGGGGACACCGGGGAGCTGTTTTTT.

CDR3: CASSTGQGYGYTF. The CDR3 DNA sequence: TGTGCCAGCAGCACCGGACAGGGATATGGCTACACCTTC. The chain joins TRBV5-6 to TRBJ1-2; 8 bases line up with TRBD1. This CDR3 comprises 13 residues. Germline CDR1 SGHDT, CDR2 YYEEEE. Losses at the gene ends were 4 bases for V and 5 bases for J; bases not matched to a gene: 4.

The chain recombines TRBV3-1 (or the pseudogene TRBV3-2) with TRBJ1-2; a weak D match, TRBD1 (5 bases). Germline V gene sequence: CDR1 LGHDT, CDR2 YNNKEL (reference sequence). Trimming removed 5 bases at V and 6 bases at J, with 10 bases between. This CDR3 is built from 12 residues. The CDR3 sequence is CASSFRGDGYTF. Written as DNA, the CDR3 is TGTGCCAGCAGCTTCCGGGGGGATGGCTACACCTTC.

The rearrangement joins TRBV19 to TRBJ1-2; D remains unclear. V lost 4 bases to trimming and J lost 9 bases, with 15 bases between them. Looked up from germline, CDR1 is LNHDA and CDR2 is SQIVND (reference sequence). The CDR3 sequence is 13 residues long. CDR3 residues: CASSRTGGKSYTF. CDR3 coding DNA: TGTGCCAGTAGTAGGACCGGAGGAAAGAGCTACACCTTC.

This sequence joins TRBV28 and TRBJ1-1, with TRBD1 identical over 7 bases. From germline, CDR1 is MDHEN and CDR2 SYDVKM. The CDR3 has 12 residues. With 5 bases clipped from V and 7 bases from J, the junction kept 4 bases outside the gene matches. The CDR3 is CASSQGEGEAFF. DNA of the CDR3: TGTGCCAGCAGTCAGGGGGAAGGTGAAGCTTTCTTT.

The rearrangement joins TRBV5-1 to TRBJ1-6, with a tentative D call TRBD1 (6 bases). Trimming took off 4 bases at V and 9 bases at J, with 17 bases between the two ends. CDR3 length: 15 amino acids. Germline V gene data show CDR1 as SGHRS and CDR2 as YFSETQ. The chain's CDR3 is CASSIGGLGTSPLHF. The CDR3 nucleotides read TGCGCCAGCAGCATCGGGGGGCTGGGGACTTCACCCCTCCACTTT.

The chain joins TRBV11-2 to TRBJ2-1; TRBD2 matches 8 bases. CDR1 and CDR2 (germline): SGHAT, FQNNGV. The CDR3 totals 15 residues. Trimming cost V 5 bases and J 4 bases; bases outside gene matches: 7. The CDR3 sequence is CASSPRASGYNEQFF. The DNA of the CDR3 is TGTGCCAGCAGCCCGAGGGCTAGCGGGTACAATGAGCAGTTCTTC.

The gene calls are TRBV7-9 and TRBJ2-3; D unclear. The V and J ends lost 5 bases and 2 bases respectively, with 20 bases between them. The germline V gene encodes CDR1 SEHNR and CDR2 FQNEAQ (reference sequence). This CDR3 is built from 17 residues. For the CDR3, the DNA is TGTGCCAGCAGCCCCCTTGGCGGACGGGCCCCCACAGATACGCAGTATTTT. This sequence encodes CASSPLGGRAPTDTQYF.

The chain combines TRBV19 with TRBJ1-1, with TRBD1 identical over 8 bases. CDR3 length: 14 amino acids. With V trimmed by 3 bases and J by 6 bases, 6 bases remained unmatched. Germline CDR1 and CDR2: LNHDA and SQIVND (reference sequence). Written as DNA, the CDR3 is TGTGCCAGTAGTATCCGACAGGGGTACGCTGAAGCTTTCTTT. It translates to CASSIRQGYAEAFF.

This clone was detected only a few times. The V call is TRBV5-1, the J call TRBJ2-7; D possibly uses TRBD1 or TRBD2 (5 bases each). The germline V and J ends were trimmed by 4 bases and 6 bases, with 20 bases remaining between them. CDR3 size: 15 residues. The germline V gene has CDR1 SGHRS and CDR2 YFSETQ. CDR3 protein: CASSVVGTPEGEQYF. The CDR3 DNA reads TGCGCCAGCAGCGTCGTCGGGACCCCCGAGGGCGAGCAGTACTTC. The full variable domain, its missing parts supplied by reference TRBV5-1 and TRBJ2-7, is KAGVTQTPRYLIKTRGQQVTLSCSPISGHRSVSWYQQTPGQGLQFLFEYFSETQRNKGNFPGRFSGRQFSNSRSEMNVSTLELGDSALYLCASSVVGTPEGEQYFGPGTRLTVT.

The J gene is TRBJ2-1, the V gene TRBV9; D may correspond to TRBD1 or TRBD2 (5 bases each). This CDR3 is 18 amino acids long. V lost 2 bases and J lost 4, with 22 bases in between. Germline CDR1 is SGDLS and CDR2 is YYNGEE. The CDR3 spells CASSVTIGDGVVYNEQFF. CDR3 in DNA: TGTGCCAGCAGCGTCACTATAGGGGACGGCGTAGTGTACAATGAGCAGTTCTTC.

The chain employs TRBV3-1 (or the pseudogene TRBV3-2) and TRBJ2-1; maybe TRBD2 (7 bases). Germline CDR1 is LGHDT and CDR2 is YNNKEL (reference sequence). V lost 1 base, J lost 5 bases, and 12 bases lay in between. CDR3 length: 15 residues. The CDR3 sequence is CASSQVGGAHNEQFF. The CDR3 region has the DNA TGTGCCAGCAGCCAAGTTGGGGGGGCCCACAATGAGCAGTTCTTC.

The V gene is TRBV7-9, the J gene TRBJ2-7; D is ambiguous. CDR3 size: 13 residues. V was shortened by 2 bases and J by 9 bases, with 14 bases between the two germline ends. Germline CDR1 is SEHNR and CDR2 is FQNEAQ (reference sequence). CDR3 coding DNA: TGTGCCAGCAGCTTATTAGGGCCCCAGGTGCAGTACTTC. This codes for CASSLLGPQVQYF. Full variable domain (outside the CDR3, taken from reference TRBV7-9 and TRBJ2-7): DTGVSQNPRHKITKRGQNVTFRCDPISEHNRLYWYRQTLGQGPEFLTYFQNEAQLEKSRLLSDRFSAERPKGSFSTLEIQRTEQGDSAMYLCASSLLGPQVQYFGPGTRLTVT.

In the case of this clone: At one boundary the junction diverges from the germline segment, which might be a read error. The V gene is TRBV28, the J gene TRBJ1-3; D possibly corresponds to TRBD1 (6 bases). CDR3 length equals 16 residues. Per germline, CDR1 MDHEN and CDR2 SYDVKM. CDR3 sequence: CAISGGGLSSGNTIYF. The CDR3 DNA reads TGTGCCATCAGTGGGGGGGGCTTGAGCTCTGGAAACACCATATATTTT.

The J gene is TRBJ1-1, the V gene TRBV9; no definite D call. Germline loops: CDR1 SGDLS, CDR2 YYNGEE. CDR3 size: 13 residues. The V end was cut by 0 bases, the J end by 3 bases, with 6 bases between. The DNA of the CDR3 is TGTGCCAGCAGCGTAGGCCCGGACACTGAAGCTTTCTTT. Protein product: CASSVGPDTEAFF. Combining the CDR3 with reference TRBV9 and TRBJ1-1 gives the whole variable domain DSGVTQTPKHLITATGQRVTLRCSPRSGDLSVYWYQQSLDQGLQFLIQYYNGEERAKGNILERFSAQQFPDLHSELNLSSLELGDSALYFCASSVGPDTEAFFGQGTRLTVV.

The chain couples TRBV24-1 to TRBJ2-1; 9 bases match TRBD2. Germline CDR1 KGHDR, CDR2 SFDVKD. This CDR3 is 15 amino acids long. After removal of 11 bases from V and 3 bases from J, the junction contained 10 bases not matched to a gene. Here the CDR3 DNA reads TGTGCCATCCGAGGACTAGCGCTTGACTACAATGAGCAGTTCTTC. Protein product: CAIRGLALDYNEQFF.

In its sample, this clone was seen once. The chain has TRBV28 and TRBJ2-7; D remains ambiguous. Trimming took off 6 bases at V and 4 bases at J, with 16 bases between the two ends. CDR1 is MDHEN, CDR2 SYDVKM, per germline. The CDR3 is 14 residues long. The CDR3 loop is CASSPASAGYEQYF. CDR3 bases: TGTGCCAGCAGCCCTGCCTCGGCCGGATACGAGCAGTACTTC.

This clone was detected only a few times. The CDR3 DNA reads as TGTGCCTGGAGCGACATCACCTACGAGCAGTACTTC. It translates to CAWSDITYEQYF. The V call is TRBV30, the J call TRBJ2-7; D gene uncertain. Trimming left V 3 bases short and J 2 bases short, with 8 bases between. CDR1 and CDR2 (germline): GTSNPN, SVGIG (reference sequence). This CDR3 region has 12 residues.

The CDR3 here is CSASPEVAGGPRELFF. For the CDR3, the DNA is TGCAGTGCTAGTCCGGAGGTAGCGGGGGGGCCTAGGGAGCTGTTTTTT. The rearrangement links TRBV20-1 to TRBJ2-2; 11 nucleotides align to TRBD2. Looked up from germline, CDR1 is DFQATT and CDR2 is SNEGSKA (reference sequence). V was clipped by 3 bases and J by 9 bases; unmatched bases: 12. The CDR3 consists of 16 residues.

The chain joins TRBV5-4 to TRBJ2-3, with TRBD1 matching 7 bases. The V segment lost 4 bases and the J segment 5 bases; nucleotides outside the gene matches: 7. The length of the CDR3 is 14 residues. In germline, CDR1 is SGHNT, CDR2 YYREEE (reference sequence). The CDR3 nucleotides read TGTGCCAGCAGCCCAAGGGACAGAAGAGATACGCAGTATTTT. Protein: CASSPRDRRDTQYF.

The CDR3 protein is CSVGVTEGSEKLFF. CDR3 DNA sequence: TGCAGCGTTGGAGTGACAGAGGGTTCTGAAAAACTGTTTTTT. This chain connects TRBV29-1 to TRBJ1-4; possibly TRBD1 for D (5 bases). CDR1 and CDR2 from the germline V gene are SQVTM and ANQGSEA. CDR3 size: 14 residues. V was clipped by 4 bases and J by 7 bases, with 16 bases between them.

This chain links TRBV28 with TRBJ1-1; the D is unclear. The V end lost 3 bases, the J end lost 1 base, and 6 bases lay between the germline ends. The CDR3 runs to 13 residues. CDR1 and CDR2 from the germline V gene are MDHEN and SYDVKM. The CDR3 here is CASSFGKNTEAFF. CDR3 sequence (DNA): TGTGCCAGCAGTTTCGGGAAGAACACTGAAGCTTTCTTT.

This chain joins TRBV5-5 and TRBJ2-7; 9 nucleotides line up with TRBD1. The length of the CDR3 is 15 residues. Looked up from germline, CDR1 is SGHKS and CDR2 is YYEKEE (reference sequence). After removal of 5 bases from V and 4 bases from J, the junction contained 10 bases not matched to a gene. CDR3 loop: CASSEGQGGRYEQYF. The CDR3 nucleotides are TGTGCCAGCAGTGAGGGACAGGGAGGGAGATACGAGCAGTACTTC.